This TCR beta chain was sequenced for a study of cytotoxic CD8 clonotypes in ibrutinib-treated CLL. The germline V gene encodes CDR1 KGHSH and CDR2 LQKENI. The CDR3 sequence is 14 residues long. Trimming shortened V by 1 base and J by 0 bases, and 5 bases separated the two germline ends. Assay: immunoSEQ multiplex PCR; the TCRdb copy retains only in-frame clones and omits some. The data hold hundreds of thousands of clones, with 75% to 85% observed a single time. The specimen comprised PBMCs, sampled after 12 months of ibrutinib treatment. V gene TRBV18 combines with J gene TRBJ2-3; no clear D. This TCR was sampled from a human donor with chronic lymphocytic leukemia. The CDR3 loop reads CASSPLDSTDTQYF. CDR3 sequence (DNA): TGTGCCAGCTCACCACTCGACAGCACAGATACGCAGTATTTT.